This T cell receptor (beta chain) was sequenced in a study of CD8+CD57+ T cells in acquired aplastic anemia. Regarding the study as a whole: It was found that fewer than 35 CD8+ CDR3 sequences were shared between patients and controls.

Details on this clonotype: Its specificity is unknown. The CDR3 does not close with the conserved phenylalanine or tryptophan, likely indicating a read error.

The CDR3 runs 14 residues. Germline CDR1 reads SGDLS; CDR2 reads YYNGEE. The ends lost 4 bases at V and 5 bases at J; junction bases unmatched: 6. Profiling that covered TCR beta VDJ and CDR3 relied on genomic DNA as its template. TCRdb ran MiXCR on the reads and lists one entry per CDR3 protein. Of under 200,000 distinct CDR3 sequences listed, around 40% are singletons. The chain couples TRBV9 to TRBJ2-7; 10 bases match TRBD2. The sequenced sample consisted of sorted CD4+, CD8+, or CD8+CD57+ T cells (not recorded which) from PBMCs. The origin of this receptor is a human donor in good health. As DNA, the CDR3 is TGTGCCAGCAGCATCGGGACTAGCGTCCACGAGCAGTACCTC. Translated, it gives CASSIGTSVHEQYL.